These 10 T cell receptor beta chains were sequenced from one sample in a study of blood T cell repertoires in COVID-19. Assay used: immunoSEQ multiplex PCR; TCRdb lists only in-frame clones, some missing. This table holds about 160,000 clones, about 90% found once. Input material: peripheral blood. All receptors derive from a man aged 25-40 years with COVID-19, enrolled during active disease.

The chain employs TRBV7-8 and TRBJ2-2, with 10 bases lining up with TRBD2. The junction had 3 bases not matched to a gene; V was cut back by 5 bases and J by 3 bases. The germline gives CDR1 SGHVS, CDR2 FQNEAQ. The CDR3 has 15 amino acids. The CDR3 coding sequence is TGTGCCAGCAGCCCTAGCGGGGGATACACCGGGGAGCTGTTTTTT. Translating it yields CASSPSGGYTGELFF.

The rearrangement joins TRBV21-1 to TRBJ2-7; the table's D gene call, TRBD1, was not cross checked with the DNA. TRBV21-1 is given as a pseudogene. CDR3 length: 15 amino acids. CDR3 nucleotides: TGTGCCAGCAGCAATCAGGGGGGTTTTCCCAACGAGCAGTACTTC. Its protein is CASSNQGGFPNEQYF.

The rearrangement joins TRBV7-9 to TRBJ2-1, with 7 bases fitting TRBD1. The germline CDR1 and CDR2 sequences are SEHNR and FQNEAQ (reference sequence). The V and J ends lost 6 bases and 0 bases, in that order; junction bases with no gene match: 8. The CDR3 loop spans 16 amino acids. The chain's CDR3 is CASSLGQASSYNEQFF. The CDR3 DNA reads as TGTGCCAGCAGTCTCGGACAGGCCAGCTCCTACAATGAGCAGTTCTTC. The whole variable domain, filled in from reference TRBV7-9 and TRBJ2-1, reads DTGVSQNPRHKITKRGQNVTFRCDPISEHNRLYWYRQTLGQGPEFLTYFQNEAQLEKSRLLSDRFSAERPKGSFSTLEIQRTEQGDSAMYLCASSLGQASSYNEQFFGPGTRLTVL.

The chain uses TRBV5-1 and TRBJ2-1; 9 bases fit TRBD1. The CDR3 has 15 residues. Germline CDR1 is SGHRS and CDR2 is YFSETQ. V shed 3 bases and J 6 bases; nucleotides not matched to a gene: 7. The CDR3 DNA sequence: TGCGCCAGCAGCTCCGGGGACAGGGACCCCAATGAGCAGTTCTTC. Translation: CASSSGDRDPNEQFF.

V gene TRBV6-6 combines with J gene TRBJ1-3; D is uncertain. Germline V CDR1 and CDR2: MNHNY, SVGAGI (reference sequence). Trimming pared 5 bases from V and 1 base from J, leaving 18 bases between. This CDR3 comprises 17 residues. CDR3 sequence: CASSLYGSIDSGNTIYF. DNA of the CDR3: TGTGCCAGCAGTCTTTACGGTTCTATCGATTCTGGAAACACCATATATTTT.

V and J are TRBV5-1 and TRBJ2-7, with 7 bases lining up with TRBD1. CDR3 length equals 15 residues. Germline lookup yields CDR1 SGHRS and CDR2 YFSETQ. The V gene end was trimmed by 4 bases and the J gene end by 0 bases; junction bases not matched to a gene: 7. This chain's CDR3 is CASSTNRGPSYEQYF. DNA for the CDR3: TGCGCCAGCAGCACTAACAGGGGCCCCTCCTACGAGCAGTACTTC.

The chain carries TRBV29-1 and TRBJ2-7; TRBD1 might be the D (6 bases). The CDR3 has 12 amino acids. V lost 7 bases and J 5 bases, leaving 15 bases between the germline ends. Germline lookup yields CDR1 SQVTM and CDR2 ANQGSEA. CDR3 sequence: CSAGGSSDEQYF. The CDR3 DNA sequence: TGCAGCGCTGGGGGCTCCAGCGACGAGCAGTACTTC.

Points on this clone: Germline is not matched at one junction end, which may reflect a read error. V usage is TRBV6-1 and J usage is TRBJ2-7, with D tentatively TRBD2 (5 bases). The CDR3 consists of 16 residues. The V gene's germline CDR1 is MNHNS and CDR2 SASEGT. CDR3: CASNEGPGLHPYEQYF. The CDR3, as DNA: TGTGCCAGCAATGAAGGCCCCGGACTGCACCCCTACGAGCAGTACTTC.

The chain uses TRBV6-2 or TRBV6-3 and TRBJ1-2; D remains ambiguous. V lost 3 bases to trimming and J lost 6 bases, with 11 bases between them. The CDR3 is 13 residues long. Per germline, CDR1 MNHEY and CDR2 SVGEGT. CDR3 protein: CASSYQEADGYTF. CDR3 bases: TGTGCCAGCAGTTATCAGGAAGCTGATGGCTACACCTTC.

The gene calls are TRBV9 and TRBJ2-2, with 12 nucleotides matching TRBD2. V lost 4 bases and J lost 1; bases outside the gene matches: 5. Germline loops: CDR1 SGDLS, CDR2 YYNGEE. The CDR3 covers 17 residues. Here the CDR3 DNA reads TGTGCCAGCAGCCTACCGGGACTAGCGGGGAACACCGGGGAGCTGTTTTTT. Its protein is CASSLPGLAGNTGELFF.